The 15 T cell receptor beta chains below all came from one sample that was sequenced in a study of cytomegalovirus exposure and HLA in healthy donors listed by TCRdb under 2017. Libraries were made using the immunoSEQ multiplex PCR assay. In TCRdb, the immuneACCESS table is reduced to in-frame sequences with V and J assigned. These tables do not hold every clone; where another copy was compared, an unresolved V gene accounts for under half, and the others remain unexplained. The sample profile shows approximately 230,000 clones; more than 85% of them were found once. In total, the top ten clones hold approximately 12% of the sample. The specimen sequenced was PBMCs. These receptors were collected from a young man in good health and CMV-seropositive.

This clone appeared once. The chain links TRBV19 to TRBJ2-1; D is unresolved. Germline V gene sequence: CDR1 LNHDA, CDR2 SQIVND (reference sequence). The CDR3 has 14 amino acids. Deletions cut 3 bases from V and 7 bases from J, with 13 bases between. The CDR3 here is CASSMGLTDNEQFF. As DNA, the CDR3 is TGTGCCAGTAGTATGGGTCTTACCGATAATGAGCAGTTCTTC.

J is TRBJ2-2 and V is TRBV30, with D uncertain. Germline V CDR1 and CDR2: GTSNPN, SVGIG (reference sequence). The CDR3 runs to 12 residues. V was shortened by 5 bases and J by 1 base, with 5 bases between the two germline ends. The CDR3 spells CAWGLNTGELFF. The CDR3, as DNA: TGTGCCTGGGGCTTGAACACCGGGGAGCTGTTTTTT.

This clone occurred a few times. The chain has TRBV27 and TRBJ2-1, with D maybe TRBD1 (5 bases). This CDR3 is 13 amino acids long. Per germline, CDR1 MNHEY and CDR2 SMNVEV (reference sequence). Trimming removed 4 bases at V and 8 bases at J, with 12 bases between. The CDR3: CASSSLRGHEQFF. In DNA form, the CDR3 reads TGTGCCAGCAGTTCGCTAAGGGGCCATGAGCAGTTCTTC.

The V call is TRBV9, the J call TRBJ2-7; a possible D gene is TRBD1 (5 bases). This CDR3 comprises 15 residues. Trimming pared 4 bases from V and 0 bases from J, leaving 14 bases between. Germline V gene sequence: CDR1 SGDLS, CDR2 YYNGEE. This CDR3 is CASSTEAGFSYEQYF. CDR3 bases: TGTGCCAGCAGCACAGAGGCAGGGTTCTCCTACGAGCAGTACTTC.

V usage is TRBV27 and J usage is TRBJ1-2, with 7 bases fitting TRBD1. CDR3 length equals 15 residues. Germline V lookup: CDR1 MNHEY, CDR2 SMNVEV (reference sequence). V gave up 2 bases and J gave up 3 bases; unmatched junction bases: 6. CDR3 sequence (DNA): TGTGCCAGCAGTTTAGTACAGGGGACTTACTATGGCTACACCTTC. This sequence encodes CASSLVQGTYYGYTF.

The rearrangement links TRBV15 to TRBJ2-5; D unresolved. The CDR3 spans 12 residues. Between the trimmed V and J ends, which lost 1 base and 1 base, there was a span of 1 base. Germline V gene lookup returns CDR1 LNHNV and CDR2 YYDKDF (reference sequence). Here the CDR3 reads CATSRAQETQYF. Written as DNA, the CDR3 is TGTGCCACCAGCAGAGCCCAAGAGACCCAGTACTTC.

The CDR3 spells CASSLRQQLDEKLFF. Written as DNA, the CDR3 is TGCGCCAGCAGCCTCAGACAGCAATTAGATGAAAAACTGTTTTTT. The chain uses TRBV4-1 and TRBJ1-4; a possible D gene is TRBD1 (5 bases). This CDR3 region has 15 residues. V lost 4 bases to trimming and J lost 6 bases, with 15 bases between them. Germline V CDR1 and CDR2: MGHRA, YSYEKL.

The rearrangement links TRBV20-1 to TRBJ1-2; 9 bases align to TRBD1. This CDR3 has 11 amino acids. The junction had 2 bases not matched to a gene; V was cut back by 6 bases and J by 6 bases. The germline V gene encodes CDR1 DFQATT and CDR2 SNEGSKA (reference sequence). CDR3 DNA: TGCAGTGCCCGGACAGGGGATGGCTACACCTTC. Its translation is CSARTGDGYTF.

The chain employs TRBV14 and TRBJ2-7; 8 nucleotides line up with TRBD1. CDR3 length: 14 residues. V was pared by 1 base and J by 2 bases, with 1 base of the junction left unmatched. CDR1 and CDR2 from the germline V gene are SGHDN and FVKESK. The CDR3 DNA follows: TGTGCCAGCAGCCAAGGGACAGGGACCTACGAGCAGTACTTC. Translation: CASSQGTGTYEQYF.

This sequence joins TRBV4-1 and TRBJ2-3; 15 bases line up with TRBD2. The CDR3 totals 16 residues. V lost 3 bases, J lost 6 bases, and 4 bases stayed unmatched. Germline values: CDR1 MGHRA, CDR2 YSYEKL. DNA for the CDR3: TGCGCCAGCAGCCAGGAAGGACTAGCGGGAGGGGATACGCAGTATTTT. Translated: CASSQEGLAGGDTQYF.

The chain employs TRBV6-6 and TRBJ1-2; possible D gene TRBD1, 5 bases. The length of the CDR3 is 16 residues. The V gene's germline CDR1 is MNHNY and CDR2 SVGAGI (reference sequence). V dropped 0 bases and J dropped 8 bases, with 19 bases sitting between them. The CDR3 region is CASSYSMGGAPGGYTF. CDR3 nucleotide sequence: TGTGCCAGCAGTTACTCGATGGGTGGGGCCCCTGGAGGCTACACCTTC.

The chain joins TRBV10-3 to TRBJ1-2; D possibly corresponds to TRBD1 (5 bases). The germline gives CDR1 ENHRY, CDR2 SYGVKD. The CDR3 spans 12 residues. Trimming removed 4 bases at V and 8 bases at J, with 11 bases between. CDR3 in DNA: TGTGCCATCAGTGGAGGGGCGGAGGGCTACACCTTC. Amino acid sequence: CAISGGAEGYTF.

The V and J genes are TRBV7-9 and TRBJ1-5, with a weak D call TRBD1 (5 bases). Per germline, CDR1 SEHNR and CDR2 FQNEAQ (reference sequence). The CDR3 spans 15 residues. Trimming took off 3 bases at V and 0 bases at J, with 9 bases between the two ends. CDR3 DNA: TGTGCCAGCAGCTTCGGCGGGGGTAGCAATCAGCCCCAGCATTTT. This encodes CASSFGGGSNQPQHF. Complete variable domain (other parts from reference TRBV7-9 and TRBJ1-5): DTGVSQNPRHKITKRGQNVTFRCDPISEHNRLYWYRQTLGQGPEFLTYFQNEAQLEKSRLLSDRFSAERPKGSFSTLEIQRTEQGDSAMYLCASSFGGGSNQPQHFGDGTRLSIL.

This rearrangement joins TRBV10-3 to TRBJ2-7, with 8 bases that match TRBD1. Trimming at V came to 7 bases and at J to 5 bases, leaving 7 bases not matched to a gene. The CDR3 length is 13 residues. CDR1 and CDR2 from the germline V gene are ENHRY and SYGVKD. CDR3 nucleotides: TGTGCCATCAACGCCGACAGGGGCGACGAGCAGTACTTC. Translation gives CAINADRGDEQYF.

The chain links TRBV5-1 to TRBJ2-1; TRBD1 matches at 8 bases. This CDR3 contains 15 residues. The junction had 9 bases not matched to a gene; V was cut back by 0 bases and J by 10 bases. From germline, CDR1 is SGHRS and CDR2 YFSETQ. The CDR3 bases are TGCGCCAGCAGCTTGGTAGGGACAGGCCCGCGGGAGCAGTTCTTC. This codes for CASSLVGTGPREQFF.